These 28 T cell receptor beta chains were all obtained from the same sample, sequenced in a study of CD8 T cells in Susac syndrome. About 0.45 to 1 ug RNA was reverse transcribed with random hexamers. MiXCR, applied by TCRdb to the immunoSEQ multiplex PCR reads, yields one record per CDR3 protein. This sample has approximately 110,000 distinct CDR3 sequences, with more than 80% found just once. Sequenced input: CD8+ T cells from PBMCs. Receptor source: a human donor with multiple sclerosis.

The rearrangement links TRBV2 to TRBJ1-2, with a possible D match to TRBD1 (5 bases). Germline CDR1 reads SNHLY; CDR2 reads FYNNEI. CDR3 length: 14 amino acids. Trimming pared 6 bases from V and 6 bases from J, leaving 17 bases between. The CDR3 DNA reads TGTGCCAGCAGGGGGGTCGCGGGAAGGGATGGCTACACCTTC. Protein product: CASRGVAGRDGYTF. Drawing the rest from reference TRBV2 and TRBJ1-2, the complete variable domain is EPEVTQTPSHQVTQMGQEVILRCVPISNHLYFYWYRQILGQKVEFLVSFYNNEISEKSEIFDDQFSVERPDGSNFTLKIRSTKLEDSAMYFCASRGVAGRDGYTFGSGTRLTVV.

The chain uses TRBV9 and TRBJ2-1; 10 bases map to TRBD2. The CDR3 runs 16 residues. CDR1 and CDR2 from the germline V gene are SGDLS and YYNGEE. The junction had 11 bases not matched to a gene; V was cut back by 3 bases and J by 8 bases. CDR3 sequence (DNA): TGTGCCAGCAGCGCCCTAATGCTAGCGGGAGTCTATGAGCAGTTCTTC. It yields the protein CASSALMLAGVYEQFF. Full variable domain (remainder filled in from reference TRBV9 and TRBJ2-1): DSGVTQTPKHLITATGQRVTLRCSPRSGDLSVYWYQQSLDQGLQFLIQYYNGEERAKGNILERFSAQQFPDLHSELNLSSLELGDSALYFCASSALMLAGVYEQFFGPGTRLTVL.

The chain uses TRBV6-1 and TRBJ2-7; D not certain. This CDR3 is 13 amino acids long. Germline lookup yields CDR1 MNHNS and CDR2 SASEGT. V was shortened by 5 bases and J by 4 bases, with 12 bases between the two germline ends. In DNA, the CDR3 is TGTGCCAGCAGTTCAACTGGTCATTACGAGCAGTACGTC. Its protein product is CASSSTGHYEQYV.

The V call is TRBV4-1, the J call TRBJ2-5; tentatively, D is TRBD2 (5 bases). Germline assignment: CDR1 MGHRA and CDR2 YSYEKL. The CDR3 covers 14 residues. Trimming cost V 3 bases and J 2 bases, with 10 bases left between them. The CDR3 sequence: CASSHTGMQETQYF. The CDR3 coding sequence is TGCGCCAGCAGCCACACCGGGATGCAAGAGACCCAGTACTTC.

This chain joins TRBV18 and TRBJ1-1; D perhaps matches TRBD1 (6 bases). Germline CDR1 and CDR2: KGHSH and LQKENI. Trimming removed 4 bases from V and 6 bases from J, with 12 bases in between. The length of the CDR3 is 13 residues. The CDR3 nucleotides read TGTGCCAGCTCACACCGGACAGATCCTGAAGCTTTCTTT. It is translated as CASSHRTDPEAFF. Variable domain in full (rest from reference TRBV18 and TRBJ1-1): NAGVMQNPRHLVRRRGQEARLRCSPMKGHSHVYWYRQLPEEGLKFMVYLQKENIIDESGMPKERFSAEFPKEGPSILRIQQVVRGDSAAYFCASSHRTDPEAFFGQGTRLTVV.

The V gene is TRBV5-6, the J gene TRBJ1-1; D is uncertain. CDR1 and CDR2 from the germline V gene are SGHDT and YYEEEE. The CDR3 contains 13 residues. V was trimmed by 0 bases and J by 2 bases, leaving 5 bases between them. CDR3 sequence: CASSLVRNTEAFF. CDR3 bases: TGTGCCAGCAGCTTGGTTCGCAACACTGAAGCTTTCTTT.

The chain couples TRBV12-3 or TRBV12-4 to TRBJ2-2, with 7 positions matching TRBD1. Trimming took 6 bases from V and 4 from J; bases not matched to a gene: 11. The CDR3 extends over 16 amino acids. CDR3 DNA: TGTGCCAGCAGGATATACAGGGGCGAAGGCACCGGGGAGCTGTTTTTT. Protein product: CASRIYRGEGTGELFF.

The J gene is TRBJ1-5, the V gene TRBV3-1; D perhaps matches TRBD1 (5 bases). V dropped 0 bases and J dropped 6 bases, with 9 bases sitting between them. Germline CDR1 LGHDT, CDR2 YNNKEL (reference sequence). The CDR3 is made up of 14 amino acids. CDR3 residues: CASSQDWGIQPQHF. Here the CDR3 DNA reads TGTGCCAGCAGCCAAGATTGGGGGATTCAGCCCCAGCATTTT. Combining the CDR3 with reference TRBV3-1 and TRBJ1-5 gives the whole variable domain DTAVSQTPKYLVTQMGNDKSIKCEQNLGHDTMYWYKQDSKKFLKIMFSYNNKELIINETVPNRFSPKSPDKAHLNLHINSLELGDSAVYFCASSQDWGIQPQHFGDGTRLSIL.

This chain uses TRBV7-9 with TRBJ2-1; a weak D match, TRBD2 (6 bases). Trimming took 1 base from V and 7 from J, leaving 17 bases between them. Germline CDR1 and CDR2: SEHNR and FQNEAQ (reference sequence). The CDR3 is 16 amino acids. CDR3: CASSLGGGGRLNEQFF. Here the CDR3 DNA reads TGTGCCAGCAGCTTAGGAGGTGGGGGGAGATTAAATGAGCAGTTCTTC.

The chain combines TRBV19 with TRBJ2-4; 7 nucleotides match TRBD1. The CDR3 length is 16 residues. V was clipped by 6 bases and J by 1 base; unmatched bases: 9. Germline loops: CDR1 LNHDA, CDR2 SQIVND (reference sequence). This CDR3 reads CASREDRASAKNIQYF. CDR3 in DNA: TGTGCCAGTAGAGAAGACAGGGCCTCGGCCAAAAACATTCAGTACTTC.

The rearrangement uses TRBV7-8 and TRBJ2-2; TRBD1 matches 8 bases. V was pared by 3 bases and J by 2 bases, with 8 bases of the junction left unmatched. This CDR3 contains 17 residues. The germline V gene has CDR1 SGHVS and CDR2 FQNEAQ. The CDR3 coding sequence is TGTGCCAGCAGCTTCCCCAGGACAGGGACCAACACCGGGGAGCTGTTTTTT. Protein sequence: CASSFPRTGTNTGELFF.

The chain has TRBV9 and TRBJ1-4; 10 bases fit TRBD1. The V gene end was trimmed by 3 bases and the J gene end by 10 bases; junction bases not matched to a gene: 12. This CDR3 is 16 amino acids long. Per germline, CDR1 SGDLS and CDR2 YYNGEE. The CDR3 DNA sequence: TGTGCCAGCAGCGCGGGACAGGGGACCTTGAGCGGAAAACTGTTTTTT. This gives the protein CASSAGQGTLSGKLFF.

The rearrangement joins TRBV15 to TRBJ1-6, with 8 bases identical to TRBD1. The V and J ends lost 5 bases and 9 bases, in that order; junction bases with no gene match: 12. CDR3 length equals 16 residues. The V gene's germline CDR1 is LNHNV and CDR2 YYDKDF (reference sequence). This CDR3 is CATSADYGTGISPLHF. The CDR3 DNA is TGTGCCACCAGCGCAGACTACGGGACAGGCATTTCACCCCTCCACTTT.

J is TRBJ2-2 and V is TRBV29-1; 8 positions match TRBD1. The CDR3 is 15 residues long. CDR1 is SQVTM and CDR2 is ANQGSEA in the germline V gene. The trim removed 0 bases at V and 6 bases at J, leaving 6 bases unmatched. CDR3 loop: CSVEDGDRLAGELFF. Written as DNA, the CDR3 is TGCAGCGTTGAAGATGGGGACAGGCTGGCCGGGGAGCTGTTTTTT.

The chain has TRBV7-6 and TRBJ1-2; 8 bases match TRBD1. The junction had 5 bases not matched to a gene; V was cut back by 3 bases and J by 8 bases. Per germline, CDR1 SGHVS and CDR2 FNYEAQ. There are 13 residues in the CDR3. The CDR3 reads CASSFNRGGGYTF. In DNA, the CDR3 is TGTGCCAGCAGCTTCAACAGGGGGGGCGGCTACACCTTC.

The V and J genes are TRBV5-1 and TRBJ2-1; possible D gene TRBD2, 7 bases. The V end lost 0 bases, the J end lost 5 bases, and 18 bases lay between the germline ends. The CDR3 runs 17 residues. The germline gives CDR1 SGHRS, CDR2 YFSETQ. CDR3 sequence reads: CASSLVGGAPLHNEQFF. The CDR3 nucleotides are TGCGCCAGCAGCTTGGTGGGGGGGGCGCCCCTCCACAATGAGCAGTTCTTC. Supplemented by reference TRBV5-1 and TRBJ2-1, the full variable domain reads KAGVTQTPRYLIKTRGQQVTLSCSPISGHRSVSWYQQTPGQGLQFLFEYFSETQRNKGNFPGRFSGRQFSNSRSEMNVSTLELGDSALYLCASSLVGGAPLHNEQFFGPGTRLTVL.

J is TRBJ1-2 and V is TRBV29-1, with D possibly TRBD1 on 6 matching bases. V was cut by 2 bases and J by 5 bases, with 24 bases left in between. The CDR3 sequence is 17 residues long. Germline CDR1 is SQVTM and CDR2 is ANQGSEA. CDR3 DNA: TGCAGCGTTGAAACACAGGAGGGGGGGGCTCGATTTTATGGCTACACCTTC. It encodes CSVETQEGGARFYGYTF.

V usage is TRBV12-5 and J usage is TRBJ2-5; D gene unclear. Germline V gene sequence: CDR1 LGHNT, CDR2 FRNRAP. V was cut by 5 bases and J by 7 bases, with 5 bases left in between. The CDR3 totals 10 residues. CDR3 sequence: CASGGRTQYF. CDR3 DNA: TGTGCTAGTGGTGGCCGGACCCAGTACTTC. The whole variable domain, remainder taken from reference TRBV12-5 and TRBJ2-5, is DARVTQTPRHKVTEMGQEVTMRCQPILGHNTVFWYRQTMMQGLELLAYFRNRAPLDDSGMPKDRFSAEMPDATLATLKIQPSEPRDSAVYFCASGGRTQYFGPGTRLLVL.

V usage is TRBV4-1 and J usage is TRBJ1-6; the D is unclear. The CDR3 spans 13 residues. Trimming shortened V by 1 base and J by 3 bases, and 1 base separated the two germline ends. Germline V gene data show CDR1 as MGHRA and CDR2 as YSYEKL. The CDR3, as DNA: TGCGCCAGCAGCCAAGGCTATAATTCACCCCTCCACTTT. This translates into CASSQGYNSPLHF.

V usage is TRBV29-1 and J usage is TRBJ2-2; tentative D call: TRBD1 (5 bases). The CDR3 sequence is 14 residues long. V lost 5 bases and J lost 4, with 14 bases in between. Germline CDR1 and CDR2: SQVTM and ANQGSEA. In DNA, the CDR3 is TGCAGCGTTTGGGGCGCCGGTTCCACCGGGGAGCTGTTTTTT. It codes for CSVWGAGSTGELFF.

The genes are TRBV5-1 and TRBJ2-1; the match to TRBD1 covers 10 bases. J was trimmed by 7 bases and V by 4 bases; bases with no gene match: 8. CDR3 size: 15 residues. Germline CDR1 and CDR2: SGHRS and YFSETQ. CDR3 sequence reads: CASSAGQGLGNEQFF. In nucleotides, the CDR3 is TGCGCCAGCAGCGCGGGACAGGGGTTGGGGAATGAGCAGTTCTTC.

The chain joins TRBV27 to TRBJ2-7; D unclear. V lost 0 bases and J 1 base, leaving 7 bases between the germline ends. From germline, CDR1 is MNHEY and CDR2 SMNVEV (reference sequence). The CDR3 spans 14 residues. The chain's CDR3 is CASSLSPNSYEQYV. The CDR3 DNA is TGTGCCAGCAGTTTATCACCGAATTCCTACGAGCAGTACGTC.

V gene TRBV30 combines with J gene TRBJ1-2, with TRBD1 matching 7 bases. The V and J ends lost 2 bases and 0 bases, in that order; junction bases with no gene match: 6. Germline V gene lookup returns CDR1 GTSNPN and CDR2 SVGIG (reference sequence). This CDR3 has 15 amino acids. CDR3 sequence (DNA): TGTGCCTGGAGTTCGGACAGGAGAGCTAACTATGGCTACACCTTC. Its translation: CAWSSDRRANYGYTF.

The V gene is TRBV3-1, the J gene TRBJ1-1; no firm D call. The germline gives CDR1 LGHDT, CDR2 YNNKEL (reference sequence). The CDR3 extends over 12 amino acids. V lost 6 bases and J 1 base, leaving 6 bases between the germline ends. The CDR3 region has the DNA TGTGCCAGCAGAGAGGGGAACACTGAAGCTTTCTTT. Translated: CASREGNTEAFF.

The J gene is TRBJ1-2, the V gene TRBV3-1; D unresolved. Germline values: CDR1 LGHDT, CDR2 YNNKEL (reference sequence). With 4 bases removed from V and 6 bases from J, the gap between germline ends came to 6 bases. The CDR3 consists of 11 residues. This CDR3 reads CASSPGNGYTF. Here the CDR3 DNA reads TGTGCCAGCAGCCCTGGGAATGGCTACACCTTC.

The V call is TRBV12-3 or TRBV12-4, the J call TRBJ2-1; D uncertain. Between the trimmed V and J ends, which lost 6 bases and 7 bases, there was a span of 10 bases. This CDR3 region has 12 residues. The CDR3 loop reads CASSMTGNEQFF. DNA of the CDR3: TGTGCCAGCAGCATGACCGGGAATGAGCAGTTCTTC.

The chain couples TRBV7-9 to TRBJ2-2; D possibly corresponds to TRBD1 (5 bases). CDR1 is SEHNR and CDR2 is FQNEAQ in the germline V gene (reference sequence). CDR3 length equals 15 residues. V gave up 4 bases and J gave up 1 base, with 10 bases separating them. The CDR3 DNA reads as TGTGCCAGCAGCTCCGACGACAGGAACACCGGGGAGCTGTTTTTT. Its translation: CASSSDDRNTGELFF.

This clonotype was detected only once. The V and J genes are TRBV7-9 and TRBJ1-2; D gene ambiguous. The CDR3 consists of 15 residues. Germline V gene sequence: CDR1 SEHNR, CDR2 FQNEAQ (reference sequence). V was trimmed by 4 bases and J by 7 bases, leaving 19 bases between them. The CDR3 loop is CASSYGPAEHTGYTF. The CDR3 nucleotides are TGTGCCAGCAGCTATGGGCCGGCCGAGCACACTGGCTACACCTTC.